Listed below are T cell receptor beta chains from one sample, sequenced in a study of kidney transplant recipient with SARS-CoV-2 infection. TCRdb independently ran MiXCR on the reads; one entry per CDR3 protein. This table holds roughly 250,000 distinct CDR3 sequences, around 28% found once. The sample here was a blood sample, taken at baseline and between days 110 and 120 from a kidney transplant recipient. Receptor source: a male patient in his thirties who had COVID-19 and was a kidney transplant recipient. Some T cells may be supplied by the graft donor. Each CDR3 is given with its conserved first and last residue. The D gene is left open where the match is weak. Part of the rows lack a size; the others show once, few, many or a class for expanded clones.

clone_size j_call d_call v_call cdr3_aa cdr3_nt
many TRBJ1-2 - TRBV28 CASSLVGDGYTF TGTGCCAGCAGTTTGGTGGGTGATGGCTACACCTTC
few TRBJ2-3 - TRBV7-3 CASSLTAATSTDTQYF TGTGCCAGCAGCTTAACCGCAGCCACTAGCACAGATACGCAGTATTTT
many TRBJ1-2 TRBD1 TRBV5-6 CASSFGQGKGGYTF TGTGCCAGCAGCTTTGGACAGGGAAAGGGTGGCTACACCTTC
- TRBJ1-2 - TRBV5-8 CASIRVHPRRTYGYTF TGTGCCAGCATACGGGTTCATCCACGAAGGACCTATGGCTACACCTTC
many TRBJ2-7 - TRBV27 CASSRTRINYEQYF TGTGCCAGCAGTAGGACGCGGATCAACTACGAGCAGTACTTC
- TRBJ1-2 - TRBV30 CAWTMDEGGYTF TGTGCCTGGACTATGGACGAAGGGGGCTACACCTTC
many TRBJ1-2 - TRBV25-1 CASSDVNRVGYTF TGTGCCAGCAGTGACGTCAACAGGGTTGGCTACACCTTC
many TRBJ1-2 - TRBV10-1 CASSNSQRSRKTYGYTF TGCGCCAGCAGTAACAGTCAAAGATCGCGAAAGACCTATGGCTACACCTTC
many TRBJ2-1 - TRBV11-2 CASSQDIYNEQFF TGTGCCAGCAGCCAAGACATCTACAATGAGCAGTTCTTC
many TRBJ2-7 - TRBV27 CASRGIGYEQYF TGTGCCAGCAGGGGAATAGGGTACGAGCAGTACTTC
many TRBJ1-3 - TRBV7-3 CASSRSAEAGNTIYF TGTGCCAGCAGCCGTTCAGCGGAAGCTGGAAACACCATATATTTT
- TRBJ1-3 - TRBV5-1 CASSVTGTLGNTIYF TGCGCCAGCAGCGTAACAGGGACACTCGGAAACACCATATATTTT
- TRBJ2-1 TRBD2 TRBV6-2/TRBV6-3 CASSRQRGGNNEQFF TGTGCCAGCAGCCGACAGCGGGGGGGAAACAATGAGCAGTTCTTC
many TRBJ2-2 - TRBV7-9 CASSLRGTPNTGELFF TGTGCCAGCAGCCTACGAGGGACACCGAACACCGGGGAGCTGTTTTTT
many TRBJ1-4 - TRBV2 CASRAGFSEKLFF TGTGCCAGCAGAGCCGGGTTTTCGGAAAAACTGTTTTTT
few TRBJ2-1 - TRBV27 CASSHRTGGNNEQFF TGTGCCAGCAGTCACCGGACAGGCGGGAACAATGAGCAGTTCTTC
many TRBJ1-2 - TRBV16 CASSIQTVVRKTYGYTF TGTGCCAGCAGCATTCAAACGGTCGTTAGAAAGACCTATGGCTACACCTTC
many TRBJ2-7 TRBD2 TRBV7-2 CASSPSGDPDEQYF TGTGCCAGCAGCCCAAGCGGGGACCCCGACGAGCAGTACTTC
once TRBJ2-6 TRBD2 TRBV20-1 CSTSPGGWANVLTF TGCAGTACTTCCCCGGGGGGATGGGCCAACGTCCTGACTTTC
many TRBJ1-2 - TRBV12-5 CASGLSYLQGKTYGYTF TGTGCTAGTGGTTTATCGTATTTGCAGGGAAAGACCTATGGCTACACCTTC
- TRBJ1-2 - TRBV18 CASSSDTDICKTYGYTF TGTGCCAGCTCAAGTGACACGGACATTTGTAAGACCTATGGCTACACCTTC
many TRBJ1-1 - TRBV12-3/TRBV12-4 CASIPWQAELAFF TGTGCCAGCATCCCGTGGCAGGCTGAGTTGGCTTTCTTT
many TRBJ1-1 - TRBV27 CASSLTLAGNTEAFF TGTGCCAGCAGTTTAACGCTGGCGGGGAACACTGAAGCTTTCTTT
- TRBJ1-5 TRBD1 TRBV6-8 CASSAPGGRCNQPQHF TGTGCCAGCAGTGCCCCAGGGGGTCGGTGCAATCAGCCCCAGCATTTT
many TRBJ1-1 - TRBV18 CASSKGFTEAFF TGTGCCAGCTCTAAGGGGTTCACTGAAGCTTTCTTT
- TRBJ1-3 - TRBV18 CASSNPESSGNTIYF TGTGCCAGCTCGAACCCGGAGAGCTCTGGAAACACTATATATTTT
- TRBJ1-2 - TRBV5-3 CARLLPVVRKTYGYTF TGTGCCAGATTGTTACCAGTGGTGAGAAAGACCTATGGCTACACATTC
many TRBJ2-7 - TRBV9 CASSVAADIYEQYF TGTGCCAGCAGCGTAGCCGCAGATATCTACGAGCAGTACTTC
- TRBJ1-2 - TRBV7-7 CASSQDFKCRKTYGYTF TGTGCCAGCAGCCAAGATTTTAAGTGCCGAAAGACCTATGGCTACACCTTC